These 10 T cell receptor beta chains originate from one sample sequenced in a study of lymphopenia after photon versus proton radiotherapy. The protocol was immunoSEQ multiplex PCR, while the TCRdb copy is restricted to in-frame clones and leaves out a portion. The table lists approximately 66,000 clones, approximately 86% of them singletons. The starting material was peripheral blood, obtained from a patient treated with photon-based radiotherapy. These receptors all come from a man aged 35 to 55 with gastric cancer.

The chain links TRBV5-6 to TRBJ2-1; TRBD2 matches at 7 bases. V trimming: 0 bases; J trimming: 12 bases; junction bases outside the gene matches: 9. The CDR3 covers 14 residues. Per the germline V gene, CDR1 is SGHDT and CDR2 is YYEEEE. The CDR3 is CASSLVAGVGGQFF. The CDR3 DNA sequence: TGTGCCAGCAGCTTGGTTGCGGGGGTTGGTGGGCAGTTCTTC. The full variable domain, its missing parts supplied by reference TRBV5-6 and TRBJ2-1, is DAGVTQSPTHLIKTRGQQVTLRCSPKSGHDTVSWYQQALGQGPQFIFQYYEEEERQRGNFPDRFSGHQFPNYSSELNVNALLLGDSALYLCASSLVAGVGGQFFGPGTRLTVL.

CDR3 sequence (DNA): TGTGCCAGCTCTACTGGGACAGGGGGCTCAGATACGCAGTATTTT. This sequence encodes CASSTGTGGSDTQYF. V and J are TRBV7-6 and TRBJ2-3, with 12 nucleotides matching TRBD1. Looked up from germline, CDR1 is SGHVS and CDR2 is FNYEAQ. This CDR3 has 15 residues. With 8 bases clipped from V and 4 bases from J, the junction kept 7 bases outside the gene matches.

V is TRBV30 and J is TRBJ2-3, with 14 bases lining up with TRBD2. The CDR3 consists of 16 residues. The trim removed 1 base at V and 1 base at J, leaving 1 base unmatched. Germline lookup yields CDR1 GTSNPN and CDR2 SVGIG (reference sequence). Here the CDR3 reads CAWSETSGGGTDTQYF. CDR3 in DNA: TGTGCCTGGAGTGAGACTAGCGGGGGGGGCACAGATACGCAGTATTTT.

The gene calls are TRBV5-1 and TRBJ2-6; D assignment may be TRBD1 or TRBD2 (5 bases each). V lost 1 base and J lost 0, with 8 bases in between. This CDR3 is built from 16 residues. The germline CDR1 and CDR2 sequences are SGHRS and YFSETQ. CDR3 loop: CASSLWGSSGANVLTF. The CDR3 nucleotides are TGCGCCAGCAGCTTGTGGGGGTCCTCTGGGGCCAACGTCCTGACTTTC. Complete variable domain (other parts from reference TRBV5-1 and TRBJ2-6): KAGVTQTPRYLIKTRGQQVTLSCSPISGHRSVSWYQQTPGQGLQFLFEYFSETQRNKGNFPGRFSGRQFSNSRSEMNVSTLELGDSALYLCASSLWGSSGANVLTFGAGSRLTVL.

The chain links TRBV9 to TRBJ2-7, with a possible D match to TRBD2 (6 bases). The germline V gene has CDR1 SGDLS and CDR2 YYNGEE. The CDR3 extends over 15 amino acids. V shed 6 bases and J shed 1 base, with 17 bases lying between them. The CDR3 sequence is CASTPLGGASYEQYF. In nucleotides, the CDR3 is TGTGCCAGCACCCCCCTCGGAGGGGCGTCCTACGAGCAGTACTTC.

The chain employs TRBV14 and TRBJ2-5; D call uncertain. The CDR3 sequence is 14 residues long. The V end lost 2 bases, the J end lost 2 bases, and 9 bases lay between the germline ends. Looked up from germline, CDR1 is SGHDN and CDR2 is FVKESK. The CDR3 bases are TGTGCCAGCAGCCAACTCGTGGATCAAGAGACCCAGTACTTC. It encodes CASSQLVDQETQYF.

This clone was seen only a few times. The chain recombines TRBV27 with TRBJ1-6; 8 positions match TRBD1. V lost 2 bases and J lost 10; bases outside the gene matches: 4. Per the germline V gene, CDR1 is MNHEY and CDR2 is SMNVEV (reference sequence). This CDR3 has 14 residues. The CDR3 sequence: CASSLPDRVSPLHF. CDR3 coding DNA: TGTGCCAGCAGTTTACCGGACAGGGTCTCACCCCTCCACTTT.

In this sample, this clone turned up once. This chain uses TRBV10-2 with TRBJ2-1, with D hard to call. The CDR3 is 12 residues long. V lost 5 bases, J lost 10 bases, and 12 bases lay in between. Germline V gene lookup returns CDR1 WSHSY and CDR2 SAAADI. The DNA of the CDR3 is TGCGCCAGCAGTTCCGCCCCGTCGGAGCAGTTCTTC. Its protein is CASSSAPSEQFF.

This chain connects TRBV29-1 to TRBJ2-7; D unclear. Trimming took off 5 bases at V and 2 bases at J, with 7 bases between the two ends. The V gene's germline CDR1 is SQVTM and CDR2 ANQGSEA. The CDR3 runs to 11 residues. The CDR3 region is CSVSTAYEQYF. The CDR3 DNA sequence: TGCAGCGTTTCGACGGCCTACGAGCAGTACTTC.

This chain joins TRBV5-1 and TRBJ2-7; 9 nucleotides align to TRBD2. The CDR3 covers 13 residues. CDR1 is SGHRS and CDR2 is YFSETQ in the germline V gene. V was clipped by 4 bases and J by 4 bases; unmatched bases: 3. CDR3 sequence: CASSLAGSYEQYF. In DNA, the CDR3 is TGCGCCAGCAGCCTAGCGGGGTCGTACGAGCAGTACTTC.